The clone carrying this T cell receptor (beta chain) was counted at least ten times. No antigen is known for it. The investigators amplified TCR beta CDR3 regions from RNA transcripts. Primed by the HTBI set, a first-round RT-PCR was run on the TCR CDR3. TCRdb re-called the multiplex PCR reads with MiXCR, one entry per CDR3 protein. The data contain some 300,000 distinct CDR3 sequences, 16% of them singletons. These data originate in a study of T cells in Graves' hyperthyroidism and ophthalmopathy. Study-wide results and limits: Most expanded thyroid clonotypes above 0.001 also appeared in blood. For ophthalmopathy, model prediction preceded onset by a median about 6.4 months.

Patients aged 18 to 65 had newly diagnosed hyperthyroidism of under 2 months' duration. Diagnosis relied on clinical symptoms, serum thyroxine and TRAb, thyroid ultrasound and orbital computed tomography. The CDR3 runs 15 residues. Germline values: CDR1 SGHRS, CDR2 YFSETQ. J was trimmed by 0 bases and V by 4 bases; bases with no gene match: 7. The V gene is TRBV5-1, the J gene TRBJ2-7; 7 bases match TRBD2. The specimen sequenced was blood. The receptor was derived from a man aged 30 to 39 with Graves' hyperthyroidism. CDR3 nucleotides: TGCGCCAGCAGCCCGGGACGGACTAGCTCCTACGAGCAGTACTTC. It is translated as CASSPGRTSSYEQYF.